These T cell receptor beta chains were read from a single sample in a study of T cells expressing NK-cell markers. From its re-call of the 5' RACE reads, TCRdb lists each CDR3 protein once, without DNA. This table lists hundreds of thousands of distinct CDR3 sequences. Sequencing input: blood T cells: a sorted CD56 or NKG2C T cell subset, CD4+ or CD8+ T cells, or bulk PBMC T cells (not recorded which). The receptor set was obtained from a man between 18 and 35 years old in good health. Both conserved end residues are part of each CDR3. Each record gives: J gene, V gene, CDR3 length, CDR3 protein.

>TRBJ1-5|TRBV20-1|15
CSARGQGSRNQPQHF
>TRBJ2-2|TRBV27|14
CASSFLTSTGELFF
>TRBJ2-7|TRBV7-9|16
CASSRTSGRAWYEQYF
>TRBJ2-7|TRBV20-1|16
CSARDSGTGSSYEQYF
>TRBJ1-2|TRBV20-1|13
CSAVTGQGYGYTF
>TRBJ2-3|TRBV6-1|15
CAGGKGRVGTDTQYF
>TRBJ2-2|TRBV7-9|13
CASMESSFGELFF
>TRBJ2-3|TRBV20-1|15
CSARDGTKGADTQYF
>TRBJ1-6|TRBV20-1|17
CSARDQLQALVNSPLHF
>TRBJ2-1|TRBV20-1|13
CSARDQGGNEQFF
>TRBJ2-4|TRBV11-2|15
CASSRPRGSQNIQYF
>TRBJ2-2|TRBV19|16
CASSVIGFANTGELFF
>TRBJ1-2|TRBV10-3|14
CAIRTLRGDYGYTF
>TRBJ2-3|TRBV20-1|19
CSASPGTSVPGGNTDTQYF
>TRBJ2-5|TRBV20-1|15
CSARGDADRMETQYF
>TRBJ2-1|TRBV11-2|15
CASSQRLAGSHEQFF
>TRBJ2-1|TRBV10-2|17
CASNLRVAGGIRNEQFF
>TRBJ2-2|TRBV28|15
CASSFSDRVRGELFF
>TRBJ2-2|TRBV9|18
CASSPTTPGDTNTGELFF
>TRBJ2-2|TRBV28|17
CASRPPGTDANTGELFF
>TRBJ2-1|TRBV5-1|11
CASSLPGEQFF
>TRBJ2-3|TRBV6-5|14
CASRATAPTDTQYF
>TRBJ2-2|TRBV5-1|18
CASGQGARRGLNTGELFF
>TRBJ1-1|TRBV4-3|16
CASSQDRGIGGTEAFF
>TRBJ2-1|TRBV28|15
CASSPSGTRGDEQFF